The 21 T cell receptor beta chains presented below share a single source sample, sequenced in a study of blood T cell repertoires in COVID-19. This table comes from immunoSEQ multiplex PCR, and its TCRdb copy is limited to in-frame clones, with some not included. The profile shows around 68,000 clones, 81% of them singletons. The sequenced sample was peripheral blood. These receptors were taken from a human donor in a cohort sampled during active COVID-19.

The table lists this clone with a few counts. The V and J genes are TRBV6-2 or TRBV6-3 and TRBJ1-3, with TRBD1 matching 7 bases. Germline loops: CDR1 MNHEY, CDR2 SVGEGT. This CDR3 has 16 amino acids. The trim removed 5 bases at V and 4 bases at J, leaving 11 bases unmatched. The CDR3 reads CASSRHRGNSGNTIYF. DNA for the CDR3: TGTGCCAGCAGTCGTCACAGGGGAAACTCCGGAAACACCATATATTTT.

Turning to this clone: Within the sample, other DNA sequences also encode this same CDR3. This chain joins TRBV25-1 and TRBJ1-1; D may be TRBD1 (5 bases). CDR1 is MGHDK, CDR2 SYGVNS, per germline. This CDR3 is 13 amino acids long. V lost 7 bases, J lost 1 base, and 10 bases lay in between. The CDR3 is CASKKGQNTEAFF. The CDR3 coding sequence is TGTGCCAGCAAAAAAGGACAGAACACTGAAGCTTTCTTT.

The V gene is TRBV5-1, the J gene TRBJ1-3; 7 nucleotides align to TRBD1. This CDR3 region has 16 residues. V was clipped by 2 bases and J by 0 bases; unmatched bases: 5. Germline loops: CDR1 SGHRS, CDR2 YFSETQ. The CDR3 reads CASSFSDRASGNTIYF. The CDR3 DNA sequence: TGCGCCAGCAGCTTTTCCGACAGGGCCTCTGGAAACACCATATATTTT.

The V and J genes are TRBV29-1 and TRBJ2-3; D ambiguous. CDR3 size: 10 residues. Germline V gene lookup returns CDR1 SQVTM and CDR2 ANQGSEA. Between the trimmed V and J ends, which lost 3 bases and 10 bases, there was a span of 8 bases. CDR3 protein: CSVEDRAQYF. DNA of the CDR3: TGCAGCGTTGAGGATCGGGCGCAGTATTTT.

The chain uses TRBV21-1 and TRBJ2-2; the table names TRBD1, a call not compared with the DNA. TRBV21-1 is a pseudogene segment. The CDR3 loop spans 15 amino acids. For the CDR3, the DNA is TGTGCCAGCGAGGGGACAGGGGGCGAACACCGGGGAGCTGTTTTT. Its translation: CASEGTGGEHRGAVF.

The CDR3 sequence is CASSEGLAARTDTQYF. CDR3 DNA: TGTGCCAGCAGTGAAGGGCTAGCGGCCCGCACAGATACGCAGTATTTT. The rearrangement joins TRBV2 to TRBJ2-3, with TRBD2 identical over 7 bases. This CDR3 region has 16 residues. The V segment lost 1 base and the J segment 1 base; nucleotides outside the gene matches: 5. In germline, CDR1 is SNHLY, CDR2 FYNNEI.

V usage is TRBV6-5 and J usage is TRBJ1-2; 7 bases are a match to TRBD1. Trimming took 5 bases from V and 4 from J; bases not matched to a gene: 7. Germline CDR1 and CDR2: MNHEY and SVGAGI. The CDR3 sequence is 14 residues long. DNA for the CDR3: TGTGCCAGCAGTCGGGGAGGACAGGCCTATGGCTACACCTTC. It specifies CASSRGGQAYGYTF.

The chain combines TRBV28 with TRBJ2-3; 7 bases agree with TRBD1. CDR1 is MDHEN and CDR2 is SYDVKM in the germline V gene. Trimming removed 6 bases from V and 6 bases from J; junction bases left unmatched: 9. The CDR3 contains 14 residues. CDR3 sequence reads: CASSTGVVDDTQYF. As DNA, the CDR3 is TGTGCCAGCAGCACAGGGGTGGTAGACGATACGCAGTATTTT.

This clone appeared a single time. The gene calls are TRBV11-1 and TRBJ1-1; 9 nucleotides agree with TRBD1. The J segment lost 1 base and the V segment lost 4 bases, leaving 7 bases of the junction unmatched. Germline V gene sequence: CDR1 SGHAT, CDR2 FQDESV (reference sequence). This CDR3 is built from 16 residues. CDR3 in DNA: TGTGCCAGCAGCTACCGGACAGGGGACGGGAACACTGAAGCTTTCTTT. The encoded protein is CASSYRTGDGNTEAFF.

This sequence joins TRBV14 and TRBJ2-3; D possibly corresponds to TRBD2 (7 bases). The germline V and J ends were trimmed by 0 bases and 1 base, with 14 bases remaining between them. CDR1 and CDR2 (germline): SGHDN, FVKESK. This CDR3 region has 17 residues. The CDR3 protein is CASSQDWGGRGTDTQYF. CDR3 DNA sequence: TGTGCCAGCAGCCAAGATTGGGGGGGCCGCGGCACAGATACGCAGTATTTT.

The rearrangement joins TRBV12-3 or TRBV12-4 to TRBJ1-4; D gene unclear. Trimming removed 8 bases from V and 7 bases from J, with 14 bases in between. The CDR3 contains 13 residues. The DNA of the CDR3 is TGTGCCAGCTCCCACGCGGGCCTTGAAAAACTGTTTTTT. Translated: CASSHAGLEKLFF.

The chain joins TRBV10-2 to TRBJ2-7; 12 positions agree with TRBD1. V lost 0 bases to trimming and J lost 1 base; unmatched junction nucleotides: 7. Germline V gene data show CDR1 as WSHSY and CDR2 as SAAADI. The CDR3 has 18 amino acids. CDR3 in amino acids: CASSESPGQGAGSYEQYF. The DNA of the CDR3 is TGCGCCAGCAGTGAGTCACCGGGACAGGGGGCAGGGTCCTACGAGCAGTACTTC.

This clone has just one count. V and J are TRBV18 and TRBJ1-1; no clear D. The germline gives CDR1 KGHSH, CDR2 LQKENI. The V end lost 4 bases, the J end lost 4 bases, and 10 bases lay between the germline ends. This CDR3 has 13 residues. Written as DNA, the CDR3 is TGTGCCAGCTCACGAGCCGAAAGCACTGAAGCTTTCTTT. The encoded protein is CASSRAESTEAFF.

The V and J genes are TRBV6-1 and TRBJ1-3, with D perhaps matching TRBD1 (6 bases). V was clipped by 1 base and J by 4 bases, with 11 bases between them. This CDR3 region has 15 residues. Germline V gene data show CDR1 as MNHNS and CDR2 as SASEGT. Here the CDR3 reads CASSEDSGGGNTIYF. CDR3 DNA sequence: TGTGCCAGCAGTGAAGATTCTGGGGGCGGAAACACCATATATTTT.

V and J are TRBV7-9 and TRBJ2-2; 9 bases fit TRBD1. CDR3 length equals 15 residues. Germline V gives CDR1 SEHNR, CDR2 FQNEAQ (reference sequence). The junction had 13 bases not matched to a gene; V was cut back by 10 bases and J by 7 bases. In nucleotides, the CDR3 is TGTGCCACCTTACCGGGACAGGGAACTATCGGGGAGCTGTTTTTT. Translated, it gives CATLPGQGTIGELFF.

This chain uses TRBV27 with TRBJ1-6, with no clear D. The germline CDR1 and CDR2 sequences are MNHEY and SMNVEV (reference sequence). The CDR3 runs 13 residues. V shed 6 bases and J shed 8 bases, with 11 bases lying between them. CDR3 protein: CASRWADDSPLHF. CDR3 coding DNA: TGTGCCAGCAGGTGGGCCGATGATTCACCCCTCCACTTT.

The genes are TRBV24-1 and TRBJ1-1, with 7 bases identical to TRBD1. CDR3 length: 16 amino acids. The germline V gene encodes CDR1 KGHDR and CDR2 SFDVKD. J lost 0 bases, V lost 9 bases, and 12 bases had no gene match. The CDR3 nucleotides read TGTGCCACCTTCGTCTTCGGGACAGACATGAACACTGAAGCTTTCTTT. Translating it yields CATFVFGTDMNTEAFF.

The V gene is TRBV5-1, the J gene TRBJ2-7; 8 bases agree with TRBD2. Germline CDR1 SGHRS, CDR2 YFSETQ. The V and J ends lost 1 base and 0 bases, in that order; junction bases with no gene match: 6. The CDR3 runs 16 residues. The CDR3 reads CASSLRSGDTSYEQYF. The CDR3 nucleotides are TGCGCCAGCAGCTTGCGTAGCGGGGATACCTCCTACGAGCAGTACTTC.

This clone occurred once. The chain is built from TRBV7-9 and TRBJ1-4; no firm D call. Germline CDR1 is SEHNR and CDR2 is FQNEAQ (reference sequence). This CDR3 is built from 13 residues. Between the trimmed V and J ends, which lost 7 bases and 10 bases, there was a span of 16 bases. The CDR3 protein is CASIESSGRKLFF. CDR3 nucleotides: TGTGCCAGCATCGAGTCCTCTGGGCGAAAACTGTTTTTT.

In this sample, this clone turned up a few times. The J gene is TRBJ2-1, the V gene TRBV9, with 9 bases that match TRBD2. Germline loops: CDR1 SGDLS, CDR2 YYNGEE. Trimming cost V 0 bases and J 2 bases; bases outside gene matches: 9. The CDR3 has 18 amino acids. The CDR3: CASSVGRLAGIAYNEQFF. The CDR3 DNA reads TGTGCCAGCAGCGTAGGTAGGCTAGCGGGGATAGCCTACAATGAGCAGTTCTTC.

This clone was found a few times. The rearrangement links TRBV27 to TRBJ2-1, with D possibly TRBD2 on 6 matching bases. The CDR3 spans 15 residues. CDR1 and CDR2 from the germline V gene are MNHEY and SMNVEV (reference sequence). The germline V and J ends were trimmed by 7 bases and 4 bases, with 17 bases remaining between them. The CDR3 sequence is CASKVGDSGYNEQFF. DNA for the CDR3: TGTGCCAGCAAGGTCGGGGACTCAGGATACAATGAGCAGTTCTTC.